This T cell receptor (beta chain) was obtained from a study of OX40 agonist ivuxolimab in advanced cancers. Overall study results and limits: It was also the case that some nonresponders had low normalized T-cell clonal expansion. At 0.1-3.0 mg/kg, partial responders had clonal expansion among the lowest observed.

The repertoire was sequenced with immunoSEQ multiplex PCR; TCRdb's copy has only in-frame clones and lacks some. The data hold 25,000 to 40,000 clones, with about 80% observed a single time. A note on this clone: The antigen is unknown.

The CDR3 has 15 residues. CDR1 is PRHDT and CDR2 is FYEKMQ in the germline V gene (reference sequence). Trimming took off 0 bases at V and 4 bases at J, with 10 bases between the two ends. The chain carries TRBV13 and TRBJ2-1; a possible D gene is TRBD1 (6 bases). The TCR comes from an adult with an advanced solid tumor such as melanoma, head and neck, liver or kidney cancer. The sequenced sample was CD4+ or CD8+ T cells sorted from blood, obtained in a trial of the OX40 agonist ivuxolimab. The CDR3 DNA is TGTGCCAGCAGCTTAGGGACAGGCCAGTACAATGAGCAGTTCTTC. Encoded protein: CASSLGTGQYNEQFF.